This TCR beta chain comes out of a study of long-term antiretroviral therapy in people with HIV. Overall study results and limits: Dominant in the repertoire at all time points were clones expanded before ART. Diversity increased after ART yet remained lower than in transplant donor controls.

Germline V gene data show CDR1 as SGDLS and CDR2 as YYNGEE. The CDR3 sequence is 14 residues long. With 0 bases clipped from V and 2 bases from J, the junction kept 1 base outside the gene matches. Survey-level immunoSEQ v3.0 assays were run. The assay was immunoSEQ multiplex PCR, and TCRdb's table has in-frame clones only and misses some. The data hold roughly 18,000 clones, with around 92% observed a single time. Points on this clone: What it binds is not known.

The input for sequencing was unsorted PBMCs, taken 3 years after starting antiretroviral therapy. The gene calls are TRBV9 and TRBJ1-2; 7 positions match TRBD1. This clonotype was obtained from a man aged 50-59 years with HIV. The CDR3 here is CASSVEDRNYGYTF. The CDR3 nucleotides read TGTGCCAGCAGCGTAGAGGACAGGAACTATGGCTACACCTTC.